This T cell receptor beta chain was captured in a study of T cells in Graves' hyperthyroidism and ophthalmopathy (dated by TCRdb to the late 2010s). With regard to the full study: Peripheral blood samples were taken at the time of initial diagnosis, prior to any treatment. The approximately 98 discovery patients were randomly divided into training and test sets at a 7:3 ratio. TCR V-J signatures able to tell the groups apart were searched for in a discovery cohort of 95 or so patients, of whom around 42 had Graves' ophthalmopathy and around 57 had stable Graves' hyperthyroidism. Prospective prediction of ophthalmopathy was tested in an independent validation cohort of approximately 19 hyperthyroidism patients and 17 patients who later progressed to ophthalmopathy. After sampling, hyperthyroidism patients received methimazole starting at 30 mg daily, and ophthalmopathy patients received high-dose intravenous methylprednisolone. The paper reports TCR Vbeta CDR3 sequencing of fewer than 150 peripheral blood samples: fewer than 50 ophthalmopathy, about 75 hyperthyroidism and around 17 progressor patients. In roughly six Graves' hyperthyroidism patients, the study also compared T-cell repertoires from thyroid tissue with T-cell repertoires from blood. Findings and caveats that apply to the study as a whole: In validation, the model predicted progression to ophthalmopathy with approximately 71% sensitivity and 72.22% specificity, a median of 6.5 months before onset. In cross-validation, a model built on a 13 V-J signature told ophthalmopathy apart from stable hyperthyroidism with approximately 90% sensitivity and about 81% specificity, and in testing the same model reached 80%/75%. Blood samples also contained most of the expanded thyroid clonotypes (frequency above 0.001), which suggests that blood repertoires may reflect thyroid immune responses. No statistical method was used to fix the sample size in advance, and group allocation was not hidden from the investigators.

A patient counted as having stable Graves' hyperthyroidism if no progression to ophthalmopathy occurred over 18 months of follow-up. The hyperthyroidism patients were between 18 and 65 years old and newly diagnosed, with a disease duration of less than 2 months. Any patient with an uncontrolled infection, another autoimmune disease, pregnancy or lactation was excluded. Diagnoses relied on clinical symptoms, serum thyroxine and TRAb, thyroid ultrasound and orbital computed tomography. PBMCs were separated from roughly 10 ml of fresh peripheral blood using Ficoll-Paque density gradient centrifugation. Trizol reagent was used to extract total RNA, and RNA quality was then checked on an Agilent 2100 Bioanalyzer. There are many counts of this clonotype. Its antigen is still unknown. No base qualities exist here, and no much larger clone lies one base off it. The TCR beta CDR3 regions were amplified from the RNA transcripts. A first-round RT-PCR of the TCR CDR3 used the HTBI primer set with the Qiagen OneStep RT-PCR kit. Libraries were constructed in a second round of multiplex PCR, after which size selection and purification were carried out. The libraries were sequenced on an Illumina HiSeq2000 using paired-end 100 bp reads. As for the original processing: SOAPnuke was used to process the raw data, with reads discarded if the reads contained adapters or uncalled bases, had a mean Phred below 15, or lacked an exact constant-primer or identifier match. COPE v1.2.5 was used to merge the high-quality paired reads, and each unique nucleotide sequence was defined as a clonotype. MiTCR v1.1 was used to align clonotypes to the IMGT TRBV, TRBD and TRBJ reference segments. Only V-J combinations with frequency above 0.0001, covering approximately 99% of repertoires, were analysed. A TCS score was defined as the ratio between F50 (clonal expansion) and ExV (chaos), using BLOSUM62-based TCRdist between CDR3 peptides within each V-J. Welch's t-statistics and random forest reduced fewer than 550 V-J features to 13, which were used in a naive Bayes classifier (R e1071). TCRdb reprocessed the public reads (quality trimming at Q25 with fastp, clone calling with MiXCR) and kept in-frame beta chains. Rows are combined by CDR3 protein, so each entry shows the most common genes and DNA. For this entry, the V and J calls and clone size follow TCRdb and not the study's own pipeline. The sample includes about 400,000 distinct CDR3 sequences, with about 13% observed a single time. Roughly 8.3% of the sample belongs to the ten largest clones.

The germline V gene provides CDR1 SNHLY and CDR2 FYNNEI. V sheds 6 bases and J sheds 3 bases, leaving 15 bases between their ends. The CDR3 goes from the cysteine to the phenylalanine over 15 residues. Left in the record is the CDR3 DNA by itself, 45 bases read in frame from the first base. The source material was blood. This clonotype originated in a woman aged 18-29 years with Graves' hyperthyroidism. The chain was built from TRBV2 and TRBJ1-5; 6 matching bases give a weak D call of TRBD1. CDR3 region: CASSRDITYNQPQHF. The DNA reads as follows: TGTGCCAGCAGCCGGGACATAACTTACAATCAGCCCCAGCATTTT.